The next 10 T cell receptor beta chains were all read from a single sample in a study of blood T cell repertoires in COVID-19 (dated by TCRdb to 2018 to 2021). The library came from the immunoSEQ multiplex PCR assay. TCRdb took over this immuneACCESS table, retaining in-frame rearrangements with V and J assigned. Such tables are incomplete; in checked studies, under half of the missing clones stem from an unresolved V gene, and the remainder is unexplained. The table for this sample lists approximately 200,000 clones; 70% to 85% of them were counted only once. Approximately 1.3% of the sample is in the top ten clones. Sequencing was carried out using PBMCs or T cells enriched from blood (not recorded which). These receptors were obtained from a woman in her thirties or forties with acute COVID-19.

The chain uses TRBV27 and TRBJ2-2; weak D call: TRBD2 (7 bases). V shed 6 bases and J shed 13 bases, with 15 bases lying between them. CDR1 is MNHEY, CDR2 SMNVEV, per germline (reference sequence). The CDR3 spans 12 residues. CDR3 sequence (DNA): TGTGCCAGCAGCTACACAGGGAGGGTGCTGTTTTTT. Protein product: CASSYTGRVLFF.

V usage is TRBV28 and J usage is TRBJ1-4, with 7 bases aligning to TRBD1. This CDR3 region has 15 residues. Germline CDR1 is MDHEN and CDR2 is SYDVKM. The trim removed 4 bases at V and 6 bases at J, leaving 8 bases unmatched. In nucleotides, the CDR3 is TGTGCCAGCAGTTCCCCAGGGGGTTCGGATGAAAAACTGTTTTTT. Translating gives CASSSPGGSDEKLFF.

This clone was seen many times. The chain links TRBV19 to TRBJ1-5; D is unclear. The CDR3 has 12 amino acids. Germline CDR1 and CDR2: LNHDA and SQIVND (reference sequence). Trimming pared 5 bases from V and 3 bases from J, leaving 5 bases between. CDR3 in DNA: TGTGCCAGTAGTCCTAACAATCAGCCCCAGCATTTT. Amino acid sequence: CASSPNNQPQHF.

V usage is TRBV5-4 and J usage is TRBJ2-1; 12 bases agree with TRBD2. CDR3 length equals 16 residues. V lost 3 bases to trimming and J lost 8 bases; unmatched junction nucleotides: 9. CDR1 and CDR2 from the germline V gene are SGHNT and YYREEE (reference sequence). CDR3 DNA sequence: TGTGCCAGCAGCTGGGGGGCTAGCGGGAGGGTCGATGAGCAGTTCTTC. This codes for CASSWGASGRVDEQFF.

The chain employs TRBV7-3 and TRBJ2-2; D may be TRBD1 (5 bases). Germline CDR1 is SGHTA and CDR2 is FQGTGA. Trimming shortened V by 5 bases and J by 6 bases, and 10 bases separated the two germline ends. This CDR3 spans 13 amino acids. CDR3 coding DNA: TGTGCCAGCAGCCCCCCAGGGTCCGGGGAGCTGTTTTTT. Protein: CASSPPGSGELFF.

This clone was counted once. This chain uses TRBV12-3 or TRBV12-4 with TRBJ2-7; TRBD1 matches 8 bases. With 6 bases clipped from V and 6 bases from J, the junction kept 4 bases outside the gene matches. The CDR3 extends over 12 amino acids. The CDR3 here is CASSLTGGEQYF. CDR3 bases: TGTGCCAGCAGCCTAACAGGGGGCGAGCAGTACTTC.

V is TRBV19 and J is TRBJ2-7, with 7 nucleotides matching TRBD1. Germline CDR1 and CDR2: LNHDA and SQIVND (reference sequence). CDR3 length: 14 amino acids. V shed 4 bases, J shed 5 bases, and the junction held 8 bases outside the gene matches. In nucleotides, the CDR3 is TGTGCCAGTAGTACCCGGACAGGATTGAACGAGCAGTACTTC. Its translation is CASSTRTGLNEQYF. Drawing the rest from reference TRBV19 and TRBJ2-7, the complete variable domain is DGGITQSPKYLFRKEGQNVTLSCEQNLNHDAMYWYRQDPGQGLRLIYYSQIVNDFQKGDIAEGYSVSREKKESFPLTVTSAQKNPTAFYLCASSTRTGLNEQYFGPGTRLTVT.

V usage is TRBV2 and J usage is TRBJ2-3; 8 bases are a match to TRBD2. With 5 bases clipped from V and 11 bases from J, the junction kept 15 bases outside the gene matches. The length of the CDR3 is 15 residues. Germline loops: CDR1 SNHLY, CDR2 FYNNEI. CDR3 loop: CASSPGLGALIGQYF. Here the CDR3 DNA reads TGTGCCAGCAGTCCGGGACTAGGGGCCCTTATTGGGCAGTATTTT.

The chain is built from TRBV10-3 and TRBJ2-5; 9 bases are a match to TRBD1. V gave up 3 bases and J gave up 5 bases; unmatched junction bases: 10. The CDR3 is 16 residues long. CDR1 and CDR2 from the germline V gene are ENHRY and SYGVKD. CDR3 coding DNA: TGTGCCATCAGTGACTTGGACAGGGGTTTAAGGGAGACCCAGTACTTC. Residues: CAISDLDRGLRETQYF.

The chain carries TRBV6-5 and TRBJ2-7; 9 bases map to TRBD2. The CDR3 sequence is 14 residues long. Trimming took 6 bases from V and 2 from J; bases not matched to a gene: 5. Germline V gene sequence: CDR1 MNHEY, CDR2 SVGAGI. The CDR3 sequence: CASSSTSGPYEQYF. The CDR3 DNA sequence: TGTGCCAGCAGCTCGACTAGCGGACCCTACGAGCAGTACTTC.